These 23 T cell receptor beta chains came from one sample sequenced in a study of OX40 agonist ivuxolimab in advanced cancers. This table comes from immunoSEQ multiplex PCR, and its TCRdb copy is limited to in-frame clones, with some not included. Of roughly 66,000 clones listed, around 83% are singletons. The sample was CD4+ or CD8+ T cells sorted from blood, taken in a trial of the OX40 agonist ivuxolimab. The receptors stem from an adult with an advanced solid tumor such as melanoma, head and neck, liver or kidney cancer.

The rearrangement joins TRBV6-6 to TRBJ2-5, with a possible D match to TRBD2 (6 bases). This CDR3 has 14 amino acids. Germline-derived CDR1 and CDR2 are MNHNY and SVGAGI (reference sequence). V gave up 2 bases and J gave up 5 bases, with 12 bases separating them. CDR3 in amino acids: CASSYELAGETQYF. CDR3 DNA sequence: TGTGCCAGCAGTTACGAACTAGCAGGGGAGACCCAGTACTTC.

This sequence joins TRBV2 and TRBJ1-2; 8 positions agree with TRBD1. CDR3 length equals 16 residues. Germline CDR1 reads SNHLY; CDR2 reads FYNNEI. V was pared by 6 bases and J by 3 bases, with 12 bases of the junction left unmatched. CDR3 DNA: TGTGCCAGCAGACTGCTCCCAGGGGGCGCGGACTATGGCTACACCTTC. It specifies CASRLLPGGADYGYTF. The entire variable domain, with the rest obtained from reference TRBV2 and TRBJ1-2, is as follows: EPEVTQTPSHQVTQMGQEVILRCVPISNHLYFYWYRQILGQKVEFLVSFYNNEISEKSEIFDDQFSVERPDGSNFTLKIRSTKLEDSAMYFCASRLLPGGADYGYTFGSGTRLTVV.

This clone was counted a few times. The chain is built from TRBV28 and TRBJ1-5, with TRBD1 identical over 8 bases. The CDR3 loop spans 14 amino acids. Germline values: CDR1 MDHEN, CDR2 SYDVKM. Losses at the gene ends were 6 bases for V and 4 bases for J; bases not matched to a gene: 5. The CDR3 sequence: CASRYDRGNQPQHF. The CDR3 nucleotides read TGTGCCAGCAGGTACGACAGGGGAAATCAGCCCCAGCATTTT.

V is TRBV21-1 and J is TRBJ2-7; TRBD1 was called by the table and not checked on the DNA. TRBV21-1 is noted as a pseudogene. This CDR3 comprises 12 residues. The CDR3 loop is CASSKGHAEQYF. Written as DNA, the CDR3 is TGTGCCAGCAGCAAAGGGCACGCCGAGCAGTACTTC.

The chain combines TRBV2 with TRBJ2-7; D not resolved. V dropped 8 bases and J dropped 0 bases, with 14 bases sitting between them. The CDR3 totals 14 residues. Germline-derived CDR1 and CDR2 are SNHLY and FYNNEI. As DNA, the CDR3 is TGTGCCAGCTTCGGGCAGGATAACTCCTACGAGCAGTACGTC. Translated: CASFGQDNSYEQYV.

The chain has TRBV6-6 and TRBJ1-4; D is possibly TRBD1 (6 bases). Trimming left V 2 bases short and J 5 bases short, with 15 bases between. The CDR3 has 16 residues. The germline V gene encodes CDR1 MNHNY and CDR2 SVGAGI (reference sequence). This CDR3 is CASSYAHQGINEKLFF. The CDR3 DNA reads as TGTGCCAGCAGTTACGCCCATCAGGGGATCAATGAAAAACTGTTTTTT.

The CDR3 region has the DNA TGCGCCAGCAGCCAAGGGCCCAGCGGGAGGGCGAATGAGCAGTTCTTC. Protein sequence: CASSQGPSGRANEQFF. The chain recombines TRBV4-1 with TRBJ2-1; 10 nucleotides match TRBD2. Germline CDR1 MGHRA, CDR2 YSYEKL. The CDR3 covers 16 residues. Trimming at V came to 1 base and at J to 7 bases, leaving 7 bases not matched to a gene.

V usage is TRBV28 and J usage is TRBJ1-2; 8 bases are a match to TRBD1. This CDR3 is 14 amino acids long. The V and J ends lost 6 bases and 5 bases, in that order; junction bases with no gene match: 8. The V gene's germline CDR1 is MDHEN and CDR2 SYDVKM. CDR3 amino acids: CASRTPGGVYGYTF. The CDR3 nucleotides are TGTGCCAGCAGGACTCCAGGGGGCGTTTATGGCTACACCTTC.

The chain is built from TRBV7-6 and TRBJ2-5; no reliable D call. The V end was cut by 5 bases, the J end by 2 bases, with 12 bases between. The CDR3 runs to 14 residues. Looked up from germline, CDR1 is SGHVS and CDR2 is FNYEAQ. CDR3 in DNA: TGTGCCAGCAGCCCTCAGACTGGGCAAGAGACCCAGTACTTC. This sequence encodes CASSPQTGQETQYF.

The rearrangement links TRBV10-3 to TRBJ2-1; the D gene is possibly TRBD2 (6 bases). Looked up from germline, CDR1 is ENHRY and CDR2 is SYGVKD. V was trimmed by 6 bases and J by 4 bases, leaving 13 bases between them. The CDR3 is 14 residues long. CDR3 nucleotide sequence: TGTGCCATCAGCCGACTAGGTCTATACAATGAGCAGTTCTTC. The encoded protein is CAISRLGLYNEQFF.

This clone was observed a handful of times. One end of the junction is discordant with germline, which a read error may explain. Written as DNA, the CDR3 is TGTGCCAGCAGCTCCCTAGACCAGGAGACCCAGTACTTC. Translated: CASSSLDQETQYF. V gene TRBV7-2 combines with J gene TRBJ2-5; no firm D call. Germline V lookup: CDR1 SGHTA, CDR2 FQGNSA. The CDR3 runs to 13 residues.

The chain combines TRBV29-1 with TRBJ2-1; TRBD1 matches 8 bases. The CDR3 consists of 15 residues. Germline CDR1 is SQVTM and CDR2 is ANQGSEA. CDR3 amino acids: CSTQDLPGQADEQFF. Written as DNA, the CDR3 is TGCAGTACCCAGGATCTTCCGGGACAGGCCGATGAGCAGTTCTTC.

This sequence joins TRBV11-1 and TRBJ2-1; no firm D call. Germline V CDR1 and CDR2: SGHAT, FQDESV (reference sequence). The V end was cut by 0 bases, the J end by 7 bases, with 4 bases between. This CDR3 comprises 12 residues. CDR3 residues: CASSLASNEQFF. In nucleotides, the CDR3 is TGTGCCAGCAGCTTAGCCAGTAATGAGCAGTTCTTC.

The chain joins TRBV6-5 to TRBJ2-1; a possible D gene is TRBD2 (6 bases). The V end lost 3 bases, the J end lost 14 bases, and 20 bases lay between the germline ends. CDR1 and CDR2 (germline): MNHEY, SVGAGI. This CDR3 is built from 14 residues. CDR3 DNA sequence: TGTGCCAGCAGTTATACTTTCGGGTCGGGGGTCGAGTTCTTC. This encodes CASSYTFGSGVEFF.

The chain is built from TRBV19 and TRBJ2-3; no definite D call. The germline V gene encodes CDR1 LNHDA and CDR2 SQIVND (reference sequence). Trimming shortened V by 4 bases and J by 0 bases, and 5 bases separated the two germline ends. The CDR3 spans 13 residues. CDR3 coding DNA: TGTGCCAGTAGTAGCGTAAGCACAGATACGCAGTATTTT. Residues: CASSSVSTDTQYF.

This clone has just one count. The chain couples TRBV15 to TRBJ2-1; no definite D call. The germline gives CDR1 LNHNV, CDR2 YYDKDF (reference sequence). The CDR3 has 15 amino acids. V lost 4 bases and J lost 3, with 13 bases in between. The CDR3 here is CATSTQRSGYNEQFF. The CDR3 nucleotides are TGTGCCACCAGCACCCAGAGGTCAGGCTACAATGAGCAGTTCTTC.

This clone was seen only once. The chain links TRBV2 to TRBJ1-1; no definite D call. The V end lost 4 bases, the J end lost 5 bases, and 5 bases lay between the germline ends. The CDR3 loop spans 11 amino acids. Germline-derived CDR1 and CDR2 are SNHLY and FYNNEI. The CDR3 DNA sequence: TGTGCCAGCAGTGTCGGGACTGAAGCTTTCTTT. Translated, it gives CASSVGTEAFF.

The chain uses TRBV5-6 and TRBJ2-7; TRBD1 aligns across 10 bases. J gave up 0 bases and V 2 bases, and 2 bases lay outside the gene matches. The CDR3 length is 15 residues. Germline V CDR1 and CDR2: SGHDT, YYEEEE. For the CDR3, the DNA is TGTGCCAGCAGCTTTGGGACAGGGGTCTCCTACGAGCAGTACTTC. It specifies CASSFGTGVSYEQYF.

The rearrangement uses TRBV4-1 and TRBJ2-1; 8 bases are a match to TRBD2. The CDR3 length is 16 residues. J lost 6 bases, V lost 4 bases, and 11 bases had no gene match. The V gene's germline CDR1 is MGHRA and CDR2 YSYEKL. The CDR3 sequence is CASSPPGGPDVNEQFF. CDR3 DNA: TGCGCCAGCAGCCCCCCGGGGGGGCCGGACGTCAATGAGCAGTTCTTC.

The V gene is TRBV7-2, the J gene TRBJ2-5; 11 bases fit TRBD2. J was trimmed by 4 bases and V by 3 bases; bases with no gene match: 4. The CDR3 has 15 amino acids. CDR1 and CDR2 (germline): SGHTA, FQGNSA. As DNA, the CDR3 is TGTGCCAGCAGCTTTAGCGGGGGGGCCGGAGAGACCCAGTACTTC. As protein: CASSFSGGAGETQYF.

The chain links TRBV11-2 to TRBJ2-2; D tentatively reads TRBD1 or TRBD2 (5 bases each). V was pared by 5 bases and J by 1 base, with 14 bases between. There are 16 residues in the CDR3. From germline, CDR1 is SGHAT and CDR2 FQNNGV. The CDR3 region is CASSHYNGGNTGELFF. In DNA form, the CDR3 reads TGTGCCAGCAGCCATTATAATGGGGGGAACACCGGGGAGCTGTTTTTT.

V gene TRBV4-1 combines with J gene TRBJ2-2; 10 nucleotides agree with TRBD2. Germline-derived CDR1 and CDR2 are MGHRA and YSYEKL. With V trimmed by 4 bases and J by 6 bases, 11 bases remained unmatched. This CDR3 contains 17 residues. CDR3 DNA: TGCGCCAGCAGCCCCCCTCTAGCGGGGGACAATCCCGGGGAGCTGTTTTTT. Translated: CASSPPLAGDNPGELFF.

The chain is built from TRBV6-6 and TRBJ2-1; 8 bases map to TRBD2. This CDR3 has 16 residues. Looked up from germline, CDR1 is MNHNY and CDR2 is SVGAGI (reference sequence). V was pared by 5 bases and J by 7 bases, with 13 bases of the junction left unmatched. CDR3 sequence reads: CASSGRAGVTWNEQFF. The CDR3 DNA is TGTGCCAGCAGTGGGCGAGCGGGGGTGACATGGAATGAGCAGTTCTTC.